This T cell receptor (beta chain) was recovered during a study of cytomegalovirus exposure and HLA in healthy donors (dated by TCRdb to about 2017). For context, the study as a whole: An earlier analysis of approximately 640 of the donors reported about 250 Gb of sequence data and some 100 million unique TCR beta sequences from 150 million to 200 million T cells. Every repertoire in the discovery cohort had been generated on one and the same sequencing platform. Class I and class II HLA loci were covered by the typing at four-digit resolution. A later analysis re-analyzed previously published TCR beta repertoires from roughly 690 donors and added high-resolution HLA genotyping to study TCR occurrence patterns. Rather than drawing on any new phenotypic data, the later analysis identified candidate immune exposures from TCR beta sequences and the way those sequences occurred across donors. Because of strong linkage in the cohort, four to six DR-DQ haplotypes were treated as single units for association and clustering. To predict cytomegalovirus infection status, the study brought together high-throughput TCR immunosequencing, statistical association of individual TCRs with disease status, and machine learning. Donor age, sex, ethnicity and CMV serostatus were compiled together with the repertoire data. An earlier analysis of approximately 640 of the donors applied high-throughput TCR beta sequencing to assess whether each TCR beta V gene segment acted as functional or pseudogenic. The genetic ancestry cluster associated with self-reported Caucasian donors included 81% of the roughly 400 genotyped donors. Along with the approximately 650-subject first cohort, a separate validation cohort of 120 different subjects was used. Genome-wide SNP genotypes for about 65% of the roughly 670 donors were used in a later genetic analysis, which treated that subset as a discovery cohort. The number of typed donors differed by locus: 629-630 for A, B, C, DRB1 and DQB1; 522 for DQA1; 606 for DPA1; and 450 to 480 for DPB1. The study aimed to test whether signatures of past pathogen exposure could be identified by cataloging public T cell receptors. The study profiled the T cell repertoires of more than 500 subjects by immunosequencing and related them to cytomegalovirus serostatus. Among roughly 400 genotyped donors of the cohort, an average of around 240,000 unique TCR beta nucleotide sequences was sequenced per donor, of which approximately 19% were non-productive. An early release covering around 630 HLA-typed donors comprised approximately 290 gigabases of sequencing data and tens of millions of unique TCR sequences. On the study overall, not on this receptor specifically: In both the original and validation cohorts, the classifier was reported to diagnose cytomegalovirus status with high specificity and sensitivity. The earlier analysis of nearly 600 of the donors excluded roughly 17 rarely observed V segments, including chromosome 9 orphons, because counts were too low. Linkage disequilibrium might explain the correlated functional status among segregating V segments, but an unknown experimental factor could not be excluded. A further reported finding was that TCR beta sequences accurately predicted the HLA-A and HLA-B alleles for most subjects in the first cohort. In the study, about 150 TCR beta chains were listed as associated with cytomegalovirus. A group of highly shared sequence variants was considered likely to be a technical artifact of the sequencing pipeline. In a later analysis, HLA-associated TCR beta chains were found to be more clonally expanded and to have lower generation probabilities than equally common non-associated chains. Assigning TCR associations to individual alleles was difficult when HLA alleles, especially DR and DQ, strongly co-occurred. A later genetic analysis associated a missense DCLRE1C variant with V-gene and J-gene trimming of TCR beta chains, and an independent cohort replicated the association. Sequencing depth was assumed to be roughly uniform across donors in the presence/absence analyses, though that assumption may not hold. Across donors, most TCR sequences were observed very rarely, whereas some public TCRs were present in many individuals. According to a later analysis, TCR association rates differed among HLA loci, with DRB1 alleles showing the most associated TCRs and HLA-C alleles showing the fewest. A later genetic analysis reported fewer N-insertions in productive TCRs among donors in an Asian-associated ancestry cluster than the roughly 690-donor mean. It was suggested by the authors that the approach could potentially be generalized to other disease states and immunological phenotypes. In this cohort, only TCR beta chains were sequenced, and detectable features were limited by the absence of alpha or paired-chain data. A few of the identified cytomegalovirus-associated TCR beta chains were confirmed in vitro to be specific for cytomegalovirus antigens. In an earlier analysis of some 540 of the donors, most TCR beta V segments appeared in productive rearrangements about 87% or about 30% of the time, broadly matching IMGT annotations. According to a later analysis, most CMV-associated TCR beta chains appeared to be HLA-restricted, and the HLA associations seemed to be driven largely by CMV exposure. Because the 87-base-pair reads could not distinguish some IMGT-functional V segments, including TRBV6-2 and TRBV6-3, those segments were excluded. Because HLA typing was unavailable for some donors at each locus, only the typed subset was used in association tests. For the cohort, immune exposure information was limited to CMV serostatus. A later analysis reported that several top co-occurrence clusters appeared linked to parvovirus B19, influenza, CMV and Epstein-Barr virus. In a later analysis, 15,000 to 20,000 TCR beta sequences were associated with specific HLA alleles at a false discovery rate of 0.05.

As concerns this clone: The target of this receptor is not known. One base away there is no much larger clone; base qualities are not given.

The library came from the immunoSEQ multiplex PCR assay. For the multiplex PCR, a mixture combining 60 forward primers for TCR Vbeta segments and 13 reverse primers for TCR Jbeta segments was used. The CDR3 region of rearranged TCR beta genes was amplified from genomic DNA by a multiplex PCR assay. Amplified TCR beta libraries were sequenced as 87-base-pair reads on the Illumina HiSeq System. The source study handled its data this way. Across the roughly 670 repertoires, a later analysis counted 78 million or so unique TCR beta chains, some 11 million of which were shared by at least two donors. To remove PCR and sequencing errors, raw reads were error-corrected and collapsed into unique sequences using a nearest-neighbor algorithm that merged closely related sequences. Alignment of CDR3 sequences to IMGT reference sequences was used to assign V, D and J gene segments. For a sequence to be retained, a match of at least six nucleotides to both a V gene segment and a J gene segment was required. Rearrangements were called productive when the CDR3 lacked stop codons and stayed in frame with V and J; all others were non-productive. CDR3 was defined according to IMGT convention as the region running from the second conserved V-encoded cysteine to the conserved J-encoded phenylalanine. The earlier analysis of some 540 of the donors excluded any sequence lacking an unambiguous match to a single V gene segment. An earlier analysis of about 600 of the donors called V segments functional above 56.7% productive rearrangements and segregating when the between-donor standard deviation exceeded 5%. To diagnose cytomegalovirus status from the catalog of TCR beta chain sequences, a statistical classification framework was built. In a later analysis, TCR nucleotide sequences were compared against IMGT/GENE-DB human TR gene sequences so that V and J genes could be assigned. The TCRdist pipeline was used in a later analysis to assign CDR3 sequences and most-parsimonious VDJ recombination scenarios. In a later analysis, each TCR beta chain was defined by its CDR3 amino acid sequence together with its V-gene family, and reads lacking a unique V-gene family were excluded. A later analysis removed roughly 590 highly shared, low-generation-probability nucleotide sequences to deal with suspected cross-contamination and a sequencing artifact. In a later analysis, a clonal expansion index was calculated for each public chain from normalized within-repertoire ranks of inferred template counts. A later analysis computed generation probabilities with a VDJ recombination model fitted to out-of-frame rearrangements, and checked the results against IGoR. In a later analysis, TCR-TCR, TCR-HLA and TCR-CMV co-occurrence was scored with hypergeometric tests, and a repertoire-size bias correction was applied to TCR pairs. In a later analysis, false discovery rates were estimated by permuting HLA or CMV assignments 20 times. In a later analysis, co-occurring TCRs were grouped using DBSCAN, and TCRdist sequence similarity was added for clustering within HLA-allele-positive subsets. For co-occurrence clustering, repertoires with fewer than 30,000 or more than 120,000 public chains were excluded, along with four to six repertoires with anomalous nucleotide sharing. In TCRdb, the immuneACCESS table is reduced to in-frame sequences with V and J assigned. These tables do not hold every clone; where another copy was compared, an unresolved V gene accounts for under half, and the others remain unexplained. Clone size and the V and J calls come from that table; the DNA yielded D and trimming. For this sample the table gives under 200,000 clones, of which roughly 74% were detected only once. The top ten hold around 7.7% of the sample.

In total, around 600 healthy bone marrow donors made up the cohort. At the time of sampling, all cohort members were nominally healthy, though unrecorded immune exposures were likely present. The donor was CMV seropositive and was included in the group of some 290 seropositive cohort members. A peripheral blood sample was collected from each donor, and TCR beta sequencing was performed on peripheral blood mononuclear cells. The Qiagen DNeasy Blood Extraction Kit was used to extract genomic DNA from the blood cell samples. Based on the germline V gene, the CDR1 and CDR2 sequences are SGHTA and FQGNSA. Trimmed from V: 5 bases; trimmed from J: 6 bases; junction bases lacking a gene match: 9. The CDR3 starts with the cysteine, ends with the phenylalanine, and has 16 residues. Just the 48-base CDR3 DNA is kept, in frame starting at base 1.

Recombination linked TRBV7-2 to TRBJ2-1; a stretch of 11 junction bases matches TRBD2. The origin of this receptor is a woman in her thirties or forties in good health and CMV-seropositive. The sequenced sample was PBMCs. At the DNA level, the sequence is TGTGCCAGCAGCCCTCGGATCGGGACTAGCGGCAATGAGCAGTTCTTC. This gives the protein CASSPRIGTSGNEQFF.